This T cell receptor (beta chain) was observed in a study of OX40 agonist ivuxolimab in advanced cancers. The overall study: Earlier anti-PD-1, anti-PD-L1 or anti-CTLA-4 therapy was permitted; under 50% had received some. Three patients got partial responses; one had hepatocellular carcinoma and two had cutaneous melanoma.

It was autoimmune disease history or systemic immunosuppression that excluded patients. Here immunoSEQ multiplex PCR was the method, and the copy in TCRdb shows in-frame clones only, minus some. The sample yields about 69,000 clones, approximately 80% seen once. The TCR sequence derives from an adult with an advanced solid tumor such as melanoma, head and neck, liver or kidney cancer. Sequencing was performed on CD4+ or CD8+ T cells sorted from blood, taken in a trial of the OX40 agonist ivuxolimab.

The CDR3 nucleotides read TGTGCCAGCACCACGGGAGGGAGCCGAGCAGATACGCAGTATTTT. This gives the protein CASTTGGSRADTQYF. The chain recombines TRBV2 with TRBJ2-3, with TRBD2 matching 8 bases. CDR1 is SNHLY, CDR2 FYNNEI, per germline. This CDR3 comprises 15 residues. The V segment lost 7 bases and the J segment 4 bases; nucleotides outside the gene matches: 10.